The entry that follows covers one T cell receptor beta chain sequence. This entry belongs to a study of long-term antiretroviral therapy in people with HIV. The germline gives CDR1 MNHNY, CDR2 SVGAGI (reference sequence). The V gene lost 6 bases and the J gene lost 3 bases, with 15 bases spanning the gap. The CDR3 covers 15 residues. Survey level was the resolution at which the v3.0 immunoSEQ assay ran. Method: immunoSEQ multiplex PCR; TCRdb's copy keeps in-frame clones and lacks some. The sample consists of over 20,000 clones, around 83% of them appearing once. This rearrangement joins TRBV6-6 to TRBJ1-5; D is possibly TRBD1 (5 bases). Sequencing was performed on unsorted PBMCs, taken 3 years after starting antiretroviral therapy. The receptor was isolated from a young man with HIV. CDR3 sequence reads: CASRVTQGYNQPQHF. The CDR3 region has the DNA TGTGCCAGCAGGGTGACCCAGGGATACAATCAGCCCCAGCATTTT.